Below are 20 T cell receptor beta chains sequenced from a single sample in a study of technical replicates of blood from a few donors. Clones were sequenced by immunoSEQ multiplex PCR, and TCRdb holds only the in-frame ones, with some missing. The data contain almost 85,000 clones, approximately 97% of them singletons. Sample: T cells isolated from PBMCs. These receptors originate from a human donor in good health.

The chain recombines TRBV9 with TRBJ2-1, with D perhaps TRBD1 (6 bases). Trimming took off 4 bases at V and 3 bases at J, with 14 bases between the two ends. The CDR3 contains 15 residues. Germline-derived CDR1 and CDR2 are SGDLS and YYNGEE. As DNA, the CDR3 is TGTGCCAGCAGCTTCCGGGACAAGGTCTACAATGAGCAGTTCTTC. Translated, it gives CASSFRDKVYNEQFF.

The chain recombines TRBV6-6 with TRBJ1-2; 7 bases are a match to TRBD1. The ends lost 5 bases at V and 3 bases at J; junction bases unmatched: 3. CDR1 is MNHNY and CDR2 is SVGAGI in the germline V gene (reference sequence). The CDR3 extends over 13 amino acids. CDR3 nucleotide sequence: TGTGCCAGCAGTCCCCAGGGGGACTATGGCTACACCTTC. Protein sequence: CASSPQGDYGYTF.

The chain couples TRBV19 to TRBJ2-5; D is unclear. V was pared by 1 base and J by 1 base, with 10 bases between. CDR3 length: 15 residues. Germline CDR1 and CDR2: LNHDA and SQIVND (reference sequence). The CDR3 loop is CASSIGREIQETQYF. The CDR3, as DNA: TGTGCCAGTAGTATAGGTCGAGAAATCCAAGAGACCCAGTACTTC.

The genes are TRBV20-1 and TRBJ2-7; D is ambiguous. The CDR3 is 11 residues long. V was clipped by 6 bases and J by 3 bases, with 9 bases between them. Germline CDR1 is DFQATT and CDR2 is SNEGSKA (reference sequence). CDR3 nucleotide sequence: TGCAGTGCCTTAACGGGCTACGAGCAGTACTTC. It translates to CSALTGYEQYF.

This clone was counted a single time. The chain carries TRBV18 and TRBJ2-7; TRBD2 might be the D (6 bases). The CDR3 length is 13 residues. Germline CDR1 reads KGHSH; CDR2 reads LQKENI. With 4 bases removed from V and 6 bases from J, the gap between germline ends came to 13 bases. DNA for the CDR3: TGTGCCAGCTCACTAACGACTAGGGGCGAGCAGTACTTC. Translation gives CASSLTTRGEQYF.

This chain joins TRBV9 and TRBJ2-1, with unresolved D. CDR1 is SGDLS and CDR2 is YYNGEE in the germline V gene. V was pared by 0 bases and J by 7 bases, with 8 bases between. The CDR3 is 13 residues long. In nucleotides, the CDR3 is TGTGCCAGCAGCGTAGACGTTGAGAATGAGCAGTTCTTC. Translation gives CASSVDVENEQFF.

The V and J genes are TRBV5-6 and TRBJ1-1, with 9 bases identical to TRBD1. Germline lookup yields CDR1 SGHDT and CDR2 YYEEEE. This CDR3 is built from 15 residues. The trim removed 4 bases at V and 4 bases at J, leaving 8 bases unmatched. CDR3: CASSRSGTGPTEAFF. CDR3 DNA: TGTGCCAGCAGCCGTTCCGGGACAGGGCCCACTGAAGCTTTCTTT.

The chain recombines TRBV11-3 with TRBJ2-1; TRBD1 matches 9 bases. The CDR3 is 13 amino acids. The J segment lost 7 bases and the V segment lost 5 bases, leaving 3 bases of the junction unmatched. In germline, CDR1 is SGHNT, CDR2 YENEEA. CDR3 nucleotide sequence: TGTGCCAGCAGCCTACAGGGGGCGAATGAGCAGTTCTTC. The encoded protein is CASSLQGANEQFF.

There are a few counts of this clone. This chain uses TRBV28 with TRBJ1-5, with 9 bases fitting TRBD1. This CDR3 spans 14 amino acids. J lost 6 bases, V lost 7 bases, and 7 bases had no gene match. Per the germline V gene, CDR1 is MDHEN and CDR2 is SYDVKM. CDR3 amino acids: CASTQGDRAQPQHF. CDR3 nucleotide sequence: TGTGCCAGCACCCAGGGGGACAGGGCTCAGCCCCAGCATTTT.

CDR3 nucleotide sequence: TGTGCCAGCAGTTTAAGTTTCGACAGGGGAGTTGGTAACGAGCAGTACTTC. It specifies CASSLSFDRGVGNEQYF. This chain links TRBV28 with TRBJ2-7; 8 bases fit TRBD1. V lost 2 bases, J lost 5 bases, and 14 bases stayed unmatched. The CDR3 loop spans 17 amino acids. The V gene's germline CDR1 is MDHEN and CDR2 SYDVKM.

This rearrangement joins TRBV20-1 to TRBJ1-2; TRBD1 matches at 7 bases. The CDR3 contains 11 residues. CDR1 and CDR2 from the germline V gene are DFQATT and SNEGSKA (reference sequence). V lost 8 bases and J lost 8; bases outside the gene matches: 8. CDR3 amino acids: CSTRQGRGYTF. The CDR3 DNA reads TGCAGTACCCGACAGGGACGAGGCTACACCTTC.

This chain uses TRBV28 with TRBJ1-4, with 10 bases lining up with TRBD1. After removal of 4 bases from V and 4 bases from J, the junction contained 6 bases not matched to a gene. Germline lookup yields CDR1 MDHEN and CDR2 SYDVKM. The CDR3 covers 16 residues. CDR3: CASSSLRTGGNEKLFF. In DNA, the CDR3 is TGTGCCAGCAGTTCGCTCCGGACAGGGGGTAATGAAAAACTGTTTTTT. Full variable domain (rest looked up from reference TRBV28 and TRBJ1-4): DVKVTQSSRYLVKRTGEKVFLECVQDMDHENMFWYRQDPGLGLRLIYFSYDVKMKEKGDIPEGYSVSREKKERFSLILESASTNQTSMYLCASSSLRTGGNEKLFFGSGTQLSVL.

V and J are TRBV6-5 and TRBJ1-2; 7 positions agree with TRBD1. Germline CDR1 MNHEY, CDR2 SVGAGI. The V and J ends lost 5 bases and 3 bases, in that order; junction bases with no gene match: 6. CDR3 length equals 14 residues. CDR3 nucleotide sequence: TGTGCCAGCAGTGAAGGGGGCCGGGACTATGGCTACACCTTC. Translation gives CASSEGGRDYGYTF.

The CDR3 DNA reads TGTGCCAGCAGCCCAATGACGGCGGGAGAGACCCAGTACTTC. Amino acids: CASSPMTAGETQYF. The chain carries TRBV5-6 and TRBJ2-5; possibly TRBD2 for D (5 bases). Germline V gives CDR1 SGHDT, CDR2 YYEEEE. V lost 4 bases to trimming and J lost 4 bases, with 14 bases between them. The CDR3 is 14 amino acids.

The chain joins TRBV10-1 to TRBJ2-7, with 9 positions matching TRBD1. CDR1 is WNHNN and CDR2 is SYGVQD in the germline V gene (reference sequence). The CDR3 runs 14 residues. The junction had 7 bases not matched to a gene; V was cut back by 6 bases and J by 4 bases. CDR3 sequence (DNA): TGCGCCAGCAGCCCCGGGACAGGGCCGTACGAGCAGTACTTC. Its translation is CASSPGTGPYEQYF.

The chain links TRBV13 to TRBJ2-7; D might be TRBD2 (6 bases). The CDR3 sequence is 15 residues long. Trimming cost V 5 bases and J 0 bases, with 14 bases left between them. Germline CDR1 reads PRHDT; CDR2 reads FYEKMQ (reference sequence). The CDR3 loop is CASSAASGPSYEQYF. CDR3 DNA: TGTGCCAGCAGCGCCGCCAGCGGGCCCTCCTACGAGCAGTACTTC. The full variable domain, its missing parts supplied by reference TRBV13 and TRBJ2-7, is AAGVIQSPRHLIKEKRETATLKCYPIPRHDTVYWYQQGPGQDPQFLISFYEKMQSDKGSIPDRFSAQQFSDYHSELNMSSLELGDSALYFCASSAASGPSYEQYFGPGTRLTVT.

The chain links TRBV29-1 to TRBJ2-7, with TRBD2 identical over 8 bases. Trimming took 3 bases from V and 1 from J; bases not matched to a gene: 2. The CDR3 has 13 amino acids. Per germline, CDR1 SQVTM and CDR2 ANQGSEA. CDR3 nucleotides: TGCAGCGTTGAGGGCGGGGGGTCCTACGAGCAGTACTTC. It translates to CSVEGGGSYEQYF.

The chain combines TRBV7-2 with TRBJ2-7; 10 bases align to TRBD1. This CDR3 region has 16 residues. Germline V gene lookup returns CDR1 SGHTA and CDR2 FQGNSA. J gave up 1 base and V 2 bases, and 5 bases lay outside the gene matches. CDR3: CASSLRRDRGSYEQYF. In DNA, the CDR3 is TGTGCCAGCAGCTTAAGAAGGGACAGGGGTTCCTACGAGCAGTACTTC.

CDR3 sequence: CASSSLGGKEETQYF. In nucleotides, the CDR3 is TGTGCCAGCAGTTCACTCGGGGGGAAGGAAGAGACCCAGTACTTC. The chain carries TRBV27 and TRBJ2-5; TRBD2 matches at 7 bases. Germline V gene lookup returns CDR1 MNHEY and CDR2 SMNVEV (reference sequence). This CDR3 is 15 amino acids long. Germline trimming cut 4 bases from V and 3 bases from J; bases unmatched to any gene: 8.

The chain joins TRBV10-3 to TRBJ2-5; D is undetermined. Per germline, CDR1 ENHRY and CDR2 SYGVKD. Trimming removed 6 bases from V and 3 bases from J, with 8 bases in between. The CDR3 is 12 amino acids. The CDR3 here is CAIRAPEETQYF. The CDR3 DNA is TGTGCCATCAGAGCCCCCGAAGAGACCCAGTACTTC.